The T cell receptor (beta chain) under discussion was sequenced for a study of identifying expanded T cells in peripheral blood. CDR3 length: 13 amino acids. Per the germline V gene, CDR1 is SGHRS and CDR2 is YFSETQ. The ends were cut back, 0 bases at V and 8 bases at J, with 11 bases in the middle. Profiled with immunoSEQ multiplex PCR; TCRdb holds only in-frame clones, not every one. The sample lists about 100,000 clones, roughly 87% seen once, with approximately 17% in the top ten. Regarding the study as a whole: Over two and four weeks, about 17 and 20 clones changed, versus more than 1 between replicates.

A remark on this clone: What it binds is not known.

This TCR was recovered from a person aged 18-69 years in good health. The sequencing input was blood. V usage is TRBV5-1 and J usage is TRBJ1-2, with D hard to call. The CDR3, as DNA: TGCGCCAGCAGCTTGGCCACGGGTCGAGGCTACACCTTC. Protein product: CASSLATGRGYTF.